One and the same sample provided the 28 T cell receptor beta chains below, sequenced in a study of cytomegalovirus exposure and HLA in healthy donors. Assay used: immunoSEQ multiplex PCR; TCRdb lists only in-frame clones, some missing. Of 150,000 to 200,000 clones in the sample, about 81% were seen once. Sequenced input: PBMCs. Receptors were obtained from a woman between 25 and 40 years old in good health and CMV-seronegative.

This rearrangement joins TRBV20-1 to TRBJ2-3, with a possible D match to TRBD2 (6 bases). CDR1 DFQATT and CDR2 SNEGSKA come from the germline V gene (reference sequence). The CDR3 is 11 amino acids. The V end lost 7 bases, the J end lost 7 bases, and 12 bases lay between the germline ends. In DNA form, the CDR3 reads TGCAGTGGGCGGGGAGGCAATACGCAGTATTTT. This gives the protein CSGRGGNTQYF.

V usage is TRBV4-1 and J usage is TRBJ2-7; D is unclear. The CDR3 has 11 residues. In germline, CDR1 is MGHRA, CDR2 YSYEKL. V lost 2 bases and J 8 bases, leaving 7 bases between the germline ends. The DNA of the CDR3 is TGCGCCAGCAGCCAAAGTAGTAAGCAGTACTTC. Translation gives CASSQSSKQYF.

The chain is built from TRBV27 and TRBJ1-5; TRBD1 agrees at 8 bases. CDR1 is MNHEY and CDR2 is SMNVEV in the germline V gene (reference sequence). The CDR3 totals 16 residues. V lost 5 bases, J lost 1 base, and 7 bases stayed unmatched. The CDR3 coding sequence is TGTGCCAGCAGTACAGGGGGAACATGGAGCAATCAGCCCCAGCATTTT. It translates to CASSTGGTWSNQPQHF.

V and J are TRBV30 and TRBJ1-3, with a tentative D call TRBD1 (5 bases). The CDR3 extends over 14 amino acids. Germline V CDR1 and CDR2: GTSNPN, SVGIG (reference sequence). The V end lost 7 bases, the J end lost 2 bases, and 15 bases lay between the germline ends. The CDR3 loop is CASTRGSPGNTIYF. Here the CDR3 DNA reads TGTGCCTCGACTAGGGGTTCTCCTGGAAACACCATATATTTT.

The J gene is TRBJ2-7, the V gene TRBV16; D unresolved. This CDR3 is 13 amino acids long. With 1 base removed from V and 5 bases from J, the gap between germline ends came to 9 bases. The V gene's germline CDR1 is KGHSY and CDR2 FQNENV. In nucleotides, the CDR3 is TGTGCCAGCAGCCAATTTAGAGGCGACGAGCAGTACTTC. It encodes CASSQFRGDEQYF.

The table lists this clone with a few counts. The chain carries TRBV5-5 and TRBJ1-3; 9 bases fit TRBD1. The V and J ends lost 3 bases and 9 bases, in that order; junction bases with no gene match: 7. The CDR3 loop spans 14 amino acids. Germline V lookup: CDR1 SGHKS, CDR2 YYEKEE (reference sequence). CDR3 in DNA: TGTGCCAGCAGCTGGGGACAGGGCGGTGGCACCATATATTTT. Residues: CASSWGQGGGTIYF.

There are a few counts of this clone. The chain joins TRBV5-1 to TRBJ2-3, with 13 bases matching TRBD2. J lost 4 bases, V lost 4 bases, and 6 bases had no gene match. Germline CDR1 and CDR2: SGHRS and YFSETQ. CDR3 length: 16 amino acids. CDR3 sequence: CASSPLTSGRADTQYF. CDR3 nucleotides: TGCGCCAGCAGCCCTCTCACTAGCGGGAGGGCAGATACGCAGTATTTT.

The chain links TRBV18 to TRBJ1-2; TRBD1 matches 9 bases. This CDR3 contains 16 residues. Germline V gives CDR1 KGHSH, CDR2 LQKENI. Trimming cost V 2 bases and J 4 bases; bases outside gene matches: 8. CDR3 sequence: CASSPATGGVFYGYTF. The CDR3 DNA reads as TGTGCCAGCTCACCAGCAACAGGGGGCGTCTTCTATGGCTACACCTTC.

This clone occurred a few times. The chain carries TRBV5-1 and TRBJ2-7, with 8 bases matching TRBD1. Trimming cost V 4 bases and J 6 bases; bases outside gene matches: 12. CDR3 length equals 15 residues. CDR1 is SGHRS and CDR2 is YFSETQ in the germline V gene. The CDR3 DNA reads as TGCGCCAGCAGCCCGTTTCCGGGACAGGACAGCGAGCAGTACTTC. Translating gives CASSPFPGQDSEQYF.

This chain links TRBV5-1 with TRBJ1-2; 8 bases are a match to TRBD1. CDR1 SGHRS and CDR2 YFSETQ come from the germline V gene. With 4 bases clipped from V and 5 bases from J, the junction kept 10 bases outside the gene matches. The CDR3 loop spans 15 amino acids. This CDR3 is CASSPRDRGAYGYTF. The DNA of the CDR3 is TGCGCCAGCAGCCCCCGAGACAGGGGTGCTTATGGCTACACCTTC. Full variable domain (rest looked up from reference TRBV5-1 and TRBJ1-2): KAGVTQTPRYLIKTRGQQVTLSCSPISGHRSVSWYQQTPGQGLQFLFEYFSETQRNKGNFPGRFSGRQFSNSRSEMNVSTLELGDSALYLCASSPRDRGAYGYTFGSGTRLTVV.

This clone came up a few times. Other DNA sequences in the same sample also yield this CDR3. V usage is TRBV20-1 and J usage is TRBJ1-2; 7 nucleotides line up with TRBD1. The CDR3 runs 11 residues. V lost 6 bases, J lost 7 bases, and 5 bases stayed unmatched. Germline-derived CDR1 and CDR2 are DFQATT and SNEGSKA (reference sequence). The CDR3 sequence is CSARQGGGYTF. The CDR3 bases are TGCAGTGCCCGACAGGGTGGTGGCTACACCTTC.

The gene calls are TRBV7-8 and TRBJ2-2, with D tentatively TRBD2 (6 bases). This CDR3 comprises 14 residues. Germline CDR1 SGHVS, CDR2 FQNEAQ. The V and J ends lost 5 bases and 1 base respectively, with 8 bases between them. CDR3 in DNA: TGTGCCAGCAGCCCCGGGGGGAACACCGGGGAGCTGTTTTTT. Translated: CASSPGGNTGELFF.

V is TRBV28 and J is TRBJ2-7; 10 nucleotides agree with TRBD1. With 8 bases clipped from V and 4 bases from J, the junction kept 11 bases outside the gene matches. Germline V gives CDR1 MDHEN, CDR2 SYDVKM. There are 15 residues in the CDR3. CDR3 nucleotide sequence: TGTGCCAGCTCTCCCCTGGGACAGGGGTCATACGAGCAGTACTTC. Encoded protein: CASSPLGQGSYEQYF.

This chain connects TRBV29-1 to TRBJ2-7, with TRBD1 matching 7 bases. The CDR3 length is 12 residues. Trimming at V came to 8 bases and at J to 1 base, leaving 5 bases not matched to a gene. Germline lookup yields CDR1 SQVTM and CDR2 ANQGSEA. This CDR3 reads CSTRQGSYEQYF. The CDR3 DNA is TGCAGCACCCGACAGGGATCCTACGAGCAGTACTTC.

The chain uses TRBV11-2 and TRBJ2-7, with D possibly being TRBD2 (6 bases). V lost 3 bases and J lost 9, with 27 bases in between. Germline assignment: CDR1 SGHAT and CDR2 FQNNGV. This CDR3 contains 17 residues. CDR3 bases: TGTGCCAGCAGCTTTCCCCAACTCGGGACGGGGGACCTAGGGCAGTACTTC. Translating gives CASSFPQLGTGDLGQYF.

This clone was counted only a few times. The rearrangement links TRBV5-1 to TRBJ1-5; D is uncertain. Trimming pared 0 bases from V and 9 bases from J, leaving 13 bases between. This CDR3 comprises 14 residues. The germline V gene has CDR1 SGHRS and CDR2 YFSETQ. The CDR3 DNA reads as TGCGCCAGCAGCTTGGACGGGGAGATGAGGCCCCAGCATTTT. Its translation: CASSLDGEMRPQHF.

There are a few counts of this clone. This chain links TRBV19 with TRBJ1-5, with D unresolved. The CDR3 is made up of 12 amino acids. Trimming removed 3 bases at V and 6 bases at J, with 6 bases between. The germline V gene encodes CDR1 LNHDA and CDR2 SQIVND (reference sequence). CDR3 amino acids: CASSMFGQPQHF. CDR3 in DNA: TGTGCCAGTAGTATGTTCGGTCAGCCCCAGCATTTT.

V usage is TRBV11-2 and J usage is TRBJ2-1; 13 bases are shared with TRBD2. Germline V gene data show CDR1 as SGHAT and CDR2 as FQNNGV. V was clipped by 5 bases and J by 4 bases; unmatched bases: 14. The CDR3 has 19 amino acids. The CDR3 DNA reads as TGTGCCAGCAGCCTCAGGACTAGCGGGGGCCCTAACCCATACAATGAGCAGTTCTTC. Protein: CASSLRTSGGPNPYNEQFF.

The CDR3 nucleotides are TGCGCCAGCAGCTGGGGCGGGGCCCACTATGGCTACACCTTC. Protein: CASSWGGAHYGYTF. The rearrangement links TRBV5-1 to TRBJ1-2; D is perhaps TRBD1 (5 bases). The V gene's germline CDR1 is SGHRS and CDR2 YFSETQ. This CDR3 comprises 14 residues. Trimming removed 3 bases at V and 3 bases at J, with 12 bases between.

This clone appeared once. The chain uses TRBV7-2 and TRBJ1-4; TRBD1 agrees at 8 bases. V was clipped by 3 bases and J by 9 bases; unmatched bases: 9. Germline V CDR1 and CDR2: SGHTA, FQGNSA. The CDR3 totals 15 residues. CDR3 region: CASSFQGAALKKLFF. The CDR3 bases are TGTGCCAGCAGCTTTCAGGGGGCCGCGTTGAAAAAACTGTTTTTT. Complete variable domain (other parts from reference TRBV7-2 and TRBJ1-4): GAGVSQSPSNKVTEKGKDVELRCDPISGHTALYWYRQSLGQGLEFLIYFQGNSAPDKSGLPSDRFSAERTGGSVSTLTIQRTQQEDSAVYLCASSFQGAALKKLFFGSGTQLSVL.

The chain couples TRBV5-1 to TRBJ1-1, with a weak D call TRBD1 (5 bases). Germline V gives CDR1 SGHRS, CDR2 YFSETQ. V shed 3 bases and J shed 6 bases, with 15 bases lying between them. The CDR3 has 14 amino acids. The CDR3: CASSSGGMVAEAFF. CDR3 DNA: TGCGCCAGCAGCTCCGGGGGAATGGTAGCTGAAGCTTTCTTT.

The V and J genes are TRBV15 and TRBJ2-1; D might be TRBD1 (6 bases). Per the germline V gene, CDR1 is LNHNV and CDR2 is YYDKDF (reference sequence). Trimming shortened V by 0 bases and J by 4 bases, and 10 bases separated the two germline ends. The CDR3 length is 15 residues. For the CDR3, the DNA is TGTGCCACCAGCAGAGACAGGGGTCCGTACAATGAGCAGTTCTTC. Its translation is CATSRDRGPYNEQFF.

The chain employs TRBV6-1 and TRBJ2-1; D perhaps matches TRBD1 (6 bases). The germline V and J ends were trimmed by 5 bases and 8 bases, with 13 bases remaining between them. Germline-derived CDR1 and CDR2 are MNHNS and SASEGT. The length of the CDR3 is 13 residues. The CDR3 sequence is CASSRTAADEQFF. The CDR3 DNA sequence: TGTGCCAGCAGTCGGACAGCGGCGGATGAGCAGTTCTTC.

The chain recombines TRBV4-1 with TRBJ1-3; possibly TRBD1 for D (6 bases). Germline CDR1 MGHRA, CDR2 YSYEKL. V gave up 1 base and J gave up 0 bases, with 10 bases separating them. This CDR3 is built from 16 residues. CDR3 DNA sequence: TGCGCCAGCAGCCAAGGACAGGCCAACTCTGGAAACACCATATATTTT. This sequence encodes CASSQGQANSGNTIYF.

The chain joins TRBV28 to TRBJ1-5, with 9 bases fitting TRBD1. V lost 5 bases to trimming and J lost 6 bases; unmatched junction nucleotides: 11. Looked up from germline, CDR1 is MDHEN and CDR2 is SYDVKM. This CDR3 comprises 16 residues. CDR3 protein: CASSPRGRDRVQPQHF. As DNA, the CDR3 is TGTGCCAGCAGTCCCCGGGGGCGGGACAGGGTTCAGCCCCAGCATTTT.

The chain is built from TRBV4-1 and TRBJ2-7; the D gene is possibly TRBD2 (5 bases). CDR1 and CDR2 (germline): MGHRA, YSYEKL. Trimming took 0 bases from V and 3 from J, leaving 12 bases between them. The CDR3 runs to 15 residues. Written as DNA, the CDR3 is TGCGCCAGCAGCCAAGAAGTGGGGAGAGTCTACGAGCAGTACTTC. Its protein product is CASSQEVGRVYEQYF.

The chain carries TRBV19 and TRBJ2-3; possible D gene TRBD2, 5 bases. V lost 3 bases, J lost 6 bases, and 10 bases lay in between. Germline-derived CDR1 and CDR2 are LNHDA and SQIVND (reference sequence). The CDR3 runs 13 residues. As DNA, the CDR3 is TGTGCCAGTAGTATGAGGACTGGGGATACGCAGTATTTT. Translated, it gives CASSMRTGDTQYF.

V and J are TRBV18 and TRBJ2-2; weak D call: TRBD2 (5 bases). The CDR3 is 14 amino acids. Germline V lookup: CDR1 KGHSH, CDR2 LQKENI. V was cut by 0 bases and J by 6 bases, with 8 bases left in between. The CDR3 DNA reads as TGTGCCAGCTCACCACCGTTGCGGGCCGGGGAGCTGTTTTTT. The encoded protein is CASSPPLRAGELFF.